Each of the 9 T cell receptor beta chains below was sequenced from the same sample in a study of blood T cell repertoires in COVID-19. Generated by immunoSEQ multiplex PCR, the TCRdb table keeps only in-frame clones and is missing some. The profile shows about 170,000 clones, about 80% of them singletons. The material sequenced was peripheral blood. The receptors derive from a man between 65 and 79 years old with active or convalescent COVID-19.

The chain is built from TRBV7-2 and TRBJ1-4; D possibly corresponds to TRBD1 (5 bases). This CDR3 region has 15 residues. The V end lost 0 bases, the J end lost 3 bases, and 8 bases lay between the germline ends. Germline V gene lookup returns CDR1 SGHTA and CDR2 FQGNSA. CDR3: CASSLAGAANEKLFF. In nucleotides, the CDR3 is TGTGCCAGCAGCTTAGCAGGGGCGGCTAATGAAAAACTGTTTTTT.

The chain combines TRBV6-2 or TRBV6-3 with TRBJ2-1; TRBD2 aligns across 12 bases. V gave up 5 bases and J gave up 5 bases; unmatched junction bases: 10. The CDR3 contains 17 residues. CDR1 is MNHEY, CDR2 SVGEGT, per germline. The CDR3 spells CASSRRLAGENNNEQFF. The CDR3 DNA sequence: TGTGCCAGCAGTCGTAGACTAGCGGGGGAAAATAACAATGAGCAGTTCTTC.

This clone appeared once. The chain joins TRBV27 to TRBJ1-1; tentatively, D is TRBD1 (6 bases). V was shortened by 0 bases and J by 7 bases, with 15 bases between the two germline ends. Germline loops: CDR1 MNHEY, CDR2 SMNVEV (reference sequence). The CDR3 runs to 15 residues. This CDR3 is CASSLSGTTTGEAFF. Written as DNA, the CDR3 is TGTGCCAGCAGTTTATCGGGGACAACGACCGGTGAAGCTTTCTTT.

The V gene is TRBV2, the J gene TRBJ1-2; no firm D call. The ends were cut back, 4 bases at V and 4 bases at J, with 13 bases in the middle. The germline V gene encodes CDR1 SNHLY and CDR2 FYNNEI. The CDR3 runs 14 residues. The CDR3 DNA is TGTGCCAGCAGTGGAGAGGTGAGGTCCTATGGCTACACCTTC. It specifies CASSGEVRSYGYTF.

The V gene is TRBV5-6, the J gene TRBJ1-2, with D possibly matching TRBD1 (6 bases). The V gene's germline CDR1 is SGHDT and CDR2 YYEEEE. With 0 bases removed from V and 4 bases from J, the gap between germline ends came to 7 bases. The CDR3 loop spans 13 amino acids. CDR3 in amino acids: CASSLVRGYGYTF. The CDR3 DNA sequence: TGTGCCAGCAGCTTGGTCAGGGGCTATGGCTACACCTTC.

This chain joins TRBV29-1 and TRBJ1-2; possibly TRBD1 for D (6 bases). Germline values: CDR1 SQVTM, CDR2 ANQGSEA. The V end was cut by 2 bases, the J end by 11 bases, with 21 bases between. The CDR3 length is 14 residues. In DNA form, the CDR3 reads TGCAGCGTTGAAACAGGGCTGGAGCTATGGCGGTACACCTTC. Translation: CSVETGLELWRYTF. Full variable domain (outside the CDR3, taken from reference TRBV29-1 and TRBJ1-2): SAVISQKPSRDICQRGTSLTIQCQVDSQVTMMFWYRQQPGQSLTLIATANQGSEATYESGFVIDKFPISRPNLTFSTLTVSNMSPEDSSIYLCSVETGLELWRYTFGSGTRLTVV.

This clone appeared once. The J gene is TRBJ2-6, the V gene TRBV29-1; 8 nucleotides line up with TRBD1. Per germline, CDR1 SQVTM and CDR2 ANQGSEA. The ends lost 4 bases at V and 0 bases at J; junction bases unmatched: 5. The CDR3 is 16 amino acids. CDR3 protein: CSVARDRSSGANVLTF. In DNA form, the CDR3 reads TGCAGCGTTGCTCGGGACAGGAGCTCTGGGGCCAACGTCCTGACTTTC.

In DNA, the CDR3 is TGTGCCAGCAGGCGGGACAGGGGGGAGGATGGCTACACCTTC. Residues: CASRRDRGEDGYTF. The J gene is TRBJ1-2, the V gene TRBV2; 11 nucleotides agree with TRBD1. Looked up from germline, CDR1 is SNHLY and CDR2 is FYNNEI. J gave up 6 bases and V 6 bases, and 6 bases lay outside the gene matches. The CDR3 is 14 residues long.

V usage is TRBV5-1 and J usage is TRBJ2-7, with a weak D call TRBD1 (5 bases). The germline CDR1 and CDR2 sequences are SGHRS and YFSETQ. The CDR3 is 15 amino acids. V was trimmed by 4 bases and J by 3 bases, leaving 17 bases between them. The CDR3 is CASSVQTATYYEQYF. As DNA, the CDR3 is TGCGCCAGCAGCGTCCAGACAGCGACTTACTACGAGCAGTACTTC. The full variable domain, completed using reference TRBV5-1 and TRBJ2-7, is KAGVTQTPRYLIKTRGQQVTLSCSPISGHRSVSWYQQTPGQGLQFLFEYFSETQRNKGNFPGRFSGRQFSNSRSEMNVSTLELGDSALYLCASSVQTATYYEQYFGPGTRLTVT.